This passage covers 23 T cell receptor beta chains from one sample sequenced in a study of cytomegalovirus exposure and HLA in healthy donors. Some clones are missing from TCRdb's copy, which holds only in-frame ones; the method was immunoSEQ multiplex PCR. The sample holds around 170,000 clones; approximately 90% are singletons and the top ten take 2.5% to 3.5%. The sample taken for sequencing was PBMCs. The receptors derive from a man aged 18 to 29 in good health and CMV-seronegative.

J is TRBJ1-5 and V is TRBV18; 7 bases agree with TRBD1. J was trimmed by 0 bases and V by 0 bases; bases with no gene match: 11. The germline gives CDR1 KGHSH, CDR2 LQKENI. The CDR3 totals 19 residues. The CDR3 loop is CASSPPNLESGGSNQPQHF. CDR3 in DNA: TGTGCCAGCTCACCACCGAATTTGGAGTCAGGGGGTAGCAATCAGCCCCAGCATTTT.

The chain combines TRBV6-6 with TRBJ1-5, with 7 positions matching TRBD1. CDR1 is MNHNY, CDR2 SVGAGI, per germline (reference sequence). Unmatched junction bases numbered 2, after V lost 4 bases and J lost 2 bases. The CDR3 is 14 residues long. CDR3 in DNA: TGTGCCAGCAGTTCCGGGACAGGCAATCAGCCCCAGCATTTT. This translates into CASSSGTGNQPQHF.

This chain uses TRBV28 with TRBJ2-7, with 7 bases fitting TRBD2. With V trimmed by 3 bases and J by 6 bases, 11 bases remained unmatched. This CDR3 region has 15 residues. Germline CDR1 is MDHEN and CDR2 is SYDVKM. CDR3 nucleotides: TGTGCCAGCAGTTTCCGCGGACTAGGTCGAAGCGAGCAGTACTTC. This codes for CASSFRGLGRSEQYF.

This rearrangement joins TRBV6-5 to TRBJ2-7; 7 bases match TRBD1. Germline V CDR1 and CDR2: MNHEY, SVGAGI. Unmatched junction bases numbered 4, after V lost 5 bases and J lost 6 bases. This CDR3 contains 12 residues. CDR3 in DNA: TGTGCCAGCAGTCTTACAGGGGTCGAGCAGTACTTC. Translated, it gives CASSLTGVEQYF.

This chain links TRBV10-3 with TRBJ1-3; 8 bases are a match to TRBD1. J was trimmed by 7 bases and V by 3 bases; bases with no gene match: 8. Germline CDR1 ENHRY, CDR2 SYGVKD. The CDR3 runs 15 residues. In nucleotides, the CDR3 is TGTGCCATCAGTGAACAGGGGGAAGTTGGGAACACCATATATTTT. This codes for CAISEQGEVGNTIYF.

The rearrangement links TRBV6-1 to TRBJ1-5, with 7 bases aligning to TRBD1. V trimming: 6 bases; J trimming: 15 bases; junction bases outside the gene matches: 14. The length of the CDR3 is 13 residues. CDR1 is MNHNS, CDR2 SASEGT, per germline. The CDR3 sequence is CASRKDRSTNSHF. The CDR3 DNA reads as TGTGCCAGCAGAAAGGACAGGTCGACGAATTCGCATTTT.

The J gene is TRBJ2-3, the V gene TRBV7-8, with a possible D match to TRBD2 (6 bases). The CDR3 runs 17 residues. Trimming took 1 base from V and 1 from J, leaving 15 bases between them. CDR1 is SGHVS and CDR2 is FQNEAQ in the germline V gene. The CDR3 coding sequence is TGTGCCAGCAGCTTAGTAGGGCGGGGAGGACGCACAGATACGCAGTATTTT. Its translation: CASSLVGRGGRTDTQYF.

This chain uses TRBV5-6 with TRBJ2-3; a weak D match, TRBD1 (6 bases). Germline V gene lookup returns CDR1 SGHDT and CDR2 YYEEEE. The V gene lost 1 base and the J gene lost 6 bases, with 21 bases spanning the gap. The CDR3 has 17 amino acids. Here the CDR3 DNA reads TGTGCCAGCAGCTTGCCCTCAGGGGCAAGGGACCGGGATACGCAGTATTTT. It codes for CASSLPSGARDRDTQYF.

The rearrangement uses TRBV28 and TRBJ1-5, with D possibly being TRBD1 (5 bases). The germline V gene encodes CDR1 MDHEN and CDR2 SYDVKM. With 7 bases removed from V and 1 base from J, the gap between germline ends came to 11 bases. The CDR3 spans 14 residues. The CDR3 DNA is TGTGCCAGCACGCAGGGTGCCAGCAATCAGCCCCAGCATTTT. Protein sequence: CASTQGASNQPQHF.

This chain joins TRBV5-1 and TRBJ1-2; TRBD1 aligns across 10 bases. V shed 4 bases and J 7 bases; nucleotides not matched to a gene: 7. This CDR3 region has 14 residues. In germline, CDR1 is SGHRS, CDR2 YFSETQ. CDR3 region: CASSLRQGAGGYTF. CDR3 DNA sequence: TGCGCCAGCAGCCTCCGACAGGGGGCGGGTGGCTACACCTTC.

The CDR3 nucleotides are TGCGCCAGCAGCCAAGATCGGGGACAGGGAAACGAGCAGTACTTC. This encodes CASSQDRGQGNEQYF. The chain uses TRBV4-1 and TRBJ2-7; 9 nucleotides agree with TRBD1. The CDR3 has 15 amino acids. J was trimmed by 5 bases and V by 0 bases; bases with no gene match: 5. From germline, CDR1 is MGHRA and CDR2 YSYEKL.

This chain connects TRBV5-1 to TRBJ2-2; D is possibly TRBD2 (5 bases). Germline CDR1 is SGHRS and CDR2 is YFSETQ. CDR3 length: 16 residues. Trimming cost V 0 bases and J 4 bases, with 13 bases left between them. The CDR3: CASSLARTDFTGELFF. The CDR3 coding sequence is TGCGCCAGCAGCTTGGCGCGGACTGACTTCACCGGGGAGCTGTTTTTT.

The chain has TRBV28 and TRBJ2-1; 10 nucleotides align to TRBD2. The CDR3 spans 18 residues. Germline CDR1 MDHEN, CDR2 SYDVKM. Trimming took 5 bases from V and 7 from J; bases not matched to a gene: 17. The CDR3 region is CASSPGGRSGLATNEQFF. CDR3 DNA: TGTGCCAGCAGTCCGGGCGGCCGTTCGGGACTAGCGACAAATGAGCAGTTCTTC. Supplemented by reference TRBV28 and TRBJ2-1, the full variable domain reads DVKVTQSSRYLVKRTGEKVFLECVQDMDHENMFWYRQDPGLGLRLIYFSYDVKMKEKGDIPEGYSVSREKKERFSLILESASTNQTSMYLCASSPGGRSGLATNEQFFGPGTRLTVL.

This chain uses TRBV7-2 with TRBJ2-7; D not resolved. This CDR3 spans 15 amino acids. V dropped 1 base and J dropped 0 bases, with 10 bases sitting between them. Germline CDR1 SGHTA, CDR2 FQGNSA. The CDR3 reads CASSLGQAASYEQYV. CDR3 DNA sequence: TGTGCCAGCAGCTTAGGCCAGGCCGCCTCCTACGAGCAGTACGTC.

The CDR3 DNA is TGTGCCAGCAGCGGAAGGGGGAATTCTAATGAAAAACTGTTTTTT. It codes for CASSGRGNSNEKLFF. The V call is TRBV11-2, the J call TRBJ1-4; D perhaps matches TRBD1 (6 bases). The V gene lost 5 bases and the J gene lost 3 bases, with 13 bases spanning the gap. This CDR3 spans 15 amino acids. Per germline, CDR1 SGHAT and CDR2 FQNNGV.

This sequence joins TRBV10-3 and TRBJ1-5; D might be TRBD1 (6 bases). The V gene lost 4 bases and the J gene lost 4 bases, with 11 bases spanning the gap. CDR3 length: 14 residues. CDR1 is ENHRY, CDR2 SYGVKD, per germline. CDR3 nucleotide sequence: TGTGCCATCAGTGGGTCGGGACAAAATCAGCCCCAGCATTTT. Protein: CAISGSGQNQPQHF.

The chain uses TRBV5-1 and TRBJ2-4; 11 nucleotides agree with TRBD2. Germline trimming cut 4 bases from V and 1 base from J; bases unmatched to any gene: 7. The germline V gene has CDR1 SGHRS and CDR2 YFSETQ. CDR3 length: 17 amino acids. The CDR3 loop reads CASSRLAGTAAKNIQYF. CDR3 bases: TGCGCCAGCAGCCGACTAGCGGGGACGGCGGCCAAAAACATTCAGTACTTC.

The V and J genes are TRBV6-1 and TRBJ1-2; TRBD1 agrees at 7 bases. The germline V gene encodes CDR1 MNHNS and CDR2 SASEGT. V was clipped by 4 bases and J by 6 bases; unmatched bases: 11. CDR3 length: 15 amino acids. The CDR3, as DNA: TGTGCCAGCAGTGTCGAACAGGGGCCTTACAATGGCTACACCTTC. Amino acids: CASSVEQGPYNGYTF.

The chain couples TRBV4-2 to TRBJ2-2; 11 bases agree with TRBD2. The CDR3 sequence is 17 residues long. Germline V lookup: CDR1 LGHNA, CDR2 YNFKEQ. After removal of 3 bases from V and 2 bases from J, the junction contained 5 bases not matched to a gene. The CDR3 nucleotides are TGTGCCAGCAGCCACGCTAGCGGGAGGCCCAACACCGGGGAGCTGTTTTTT. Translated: CASSHASGRPNTGELFF.

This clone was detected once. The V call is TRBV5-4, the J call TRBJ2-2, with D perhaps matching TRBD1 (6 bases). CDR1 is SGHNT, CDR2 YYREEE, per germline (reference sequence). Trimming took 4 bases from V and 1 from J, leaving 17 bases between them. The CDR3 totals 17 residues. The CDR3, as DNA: TGTGCCAGCAGCAAACTTCCCGGGACACTGAACACCGGGGAGCTGTTTTTT. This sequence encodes CASSKLPGTLNTGELFF.

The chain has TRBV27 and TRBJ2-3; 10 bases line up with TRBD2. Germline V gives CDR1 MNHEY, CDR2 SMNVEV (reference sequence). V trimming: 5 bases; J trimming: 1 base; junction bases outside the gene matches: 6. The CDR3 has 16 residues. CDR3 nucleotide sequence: TGTGCCAGCAGTATACAGCGGGGGGGCCGCACAGATACGCAGTATTTT. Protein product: CASSIQRGGRTDTQYF.

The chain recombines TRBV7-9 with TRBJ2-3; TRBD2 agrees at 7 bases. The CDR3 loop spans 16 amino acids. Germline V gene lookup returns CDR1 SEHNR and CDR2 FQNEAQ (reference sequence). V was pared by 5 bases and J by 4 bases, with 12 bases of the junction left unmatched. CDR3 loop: CASSPLRTRESDTQYF. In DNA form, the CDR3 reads TGTGCCAGCAGCCCCCTTCGGACTAGAGAATCAGATACGCAGTATTTT.

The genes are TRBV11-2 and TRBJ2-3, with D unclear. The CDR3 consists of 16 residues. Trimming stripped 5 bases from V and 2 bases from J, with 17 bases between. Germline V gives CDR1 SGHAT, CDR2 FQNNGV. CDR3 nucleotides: TGTGCCAGCAGCCCGGCAGCGTTGGGTAACACAGATACGCAGTATTTT. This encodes CASSPAALGNTDTQYF.